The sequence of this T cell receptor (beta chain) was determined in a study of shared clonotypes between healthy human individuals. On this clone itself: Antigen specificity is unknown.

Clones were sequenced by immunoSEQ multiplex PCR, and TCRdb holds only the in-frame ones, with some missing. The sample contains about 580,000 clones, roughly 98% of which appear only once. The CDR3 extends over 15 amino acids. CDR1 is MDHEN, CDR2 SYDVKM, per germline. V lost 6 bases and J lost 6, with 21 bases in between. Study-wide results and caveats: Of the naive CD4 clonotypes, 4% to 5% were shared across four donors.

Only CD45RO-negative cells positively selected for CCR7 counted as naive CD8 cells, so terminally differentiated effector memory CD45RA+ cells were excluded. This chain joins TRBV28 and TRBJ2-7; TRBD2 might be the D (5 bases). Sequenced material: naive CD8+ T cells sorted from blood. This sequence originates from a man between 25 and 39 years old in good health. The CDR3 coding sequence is TGTGCCAGCAGACTACTCGCAGAGGGCCTCACCGAGCAGTACTTC. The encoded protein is CASRLLAEGLTEQYF.